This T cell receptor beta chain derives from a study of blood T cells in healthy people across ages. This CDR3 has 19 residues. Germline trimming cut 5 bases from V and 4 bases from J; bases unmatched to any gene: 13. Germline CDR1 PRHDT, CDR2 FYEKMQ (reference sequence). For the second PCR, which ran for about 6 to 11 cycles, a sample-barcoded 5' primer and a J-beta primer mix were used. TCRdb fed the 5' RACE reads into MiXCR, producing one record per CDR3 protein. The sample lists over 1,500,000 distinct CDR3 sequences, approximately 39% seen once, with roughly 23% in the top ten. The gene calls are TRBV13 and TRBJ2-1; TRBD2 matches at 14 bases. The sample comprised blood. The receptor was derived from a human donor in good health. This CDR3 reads CASSLGLAGGPRSYNEQFF. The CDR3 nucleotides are TGTGCCAGCAGCCTTGGACTAGCGGGGGGCCCGAGATCTTACAATGAGCAGTTCTTC.